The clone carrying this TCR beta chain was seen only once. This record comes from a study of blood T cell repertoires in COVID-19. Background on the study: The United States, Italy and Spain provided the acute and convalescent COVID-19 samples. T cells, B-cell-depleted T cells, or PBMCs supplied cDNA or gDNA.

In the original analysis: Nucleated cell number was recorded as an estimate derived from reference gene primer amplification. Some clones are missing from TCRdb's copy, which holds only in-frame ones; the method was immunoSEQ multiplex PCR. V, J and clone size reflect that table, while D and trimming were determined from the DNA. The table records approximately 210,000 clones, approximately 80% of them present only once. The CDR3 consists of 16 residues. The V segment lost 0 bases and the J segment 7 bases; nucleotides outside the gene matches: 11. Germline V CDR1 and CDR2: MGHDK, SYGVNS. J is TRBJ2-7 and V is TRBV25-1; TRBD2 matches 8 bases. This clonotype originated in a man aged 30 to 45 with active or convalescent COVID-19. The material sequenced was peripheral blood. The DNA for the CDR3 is TGTGCCAGCAGTGAATATGTTCGAGCGGGAGAAGGGGAGCAGTACTTC. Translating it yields CASSEYVRAGEGEQYF.